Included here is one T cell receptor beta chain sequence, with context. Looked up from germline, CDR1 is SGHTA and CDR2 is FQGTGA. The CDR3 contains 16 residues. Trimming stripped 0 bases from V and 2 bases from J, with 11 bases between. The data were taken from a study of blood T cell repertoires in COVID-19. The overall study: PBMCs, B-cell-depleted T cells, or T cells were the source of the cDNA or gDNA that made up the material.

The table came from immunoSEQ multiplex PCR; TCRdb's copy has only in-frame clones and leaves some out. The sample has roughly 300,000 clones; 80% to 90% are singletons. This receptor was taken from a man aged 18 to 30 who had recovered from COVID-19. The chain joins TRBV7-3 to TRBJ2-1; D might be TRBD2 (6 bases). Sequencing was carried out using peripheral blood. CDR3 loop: CASSLTKLAPYNEQFF. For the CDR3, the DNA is TGTGCCAGCAGCTTAACTAAGCTAGCGCCCTACAATGAGCAGTTCTTC.